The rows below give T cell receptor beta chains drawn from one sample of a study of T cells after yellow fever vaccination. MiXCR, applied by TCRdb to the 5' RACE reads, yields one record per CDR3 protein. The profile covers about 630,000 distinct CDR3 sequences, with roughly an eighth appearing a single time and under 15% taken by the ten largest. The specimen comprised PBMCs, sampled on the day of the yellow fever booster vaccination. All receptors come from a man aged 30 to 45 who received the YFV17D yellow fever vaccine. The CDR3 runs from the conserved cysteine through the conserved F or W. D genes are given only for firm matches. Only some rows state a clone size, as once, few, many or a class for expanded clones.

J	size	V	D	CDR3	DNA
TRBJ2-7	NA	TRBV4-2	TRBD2	CASSQLSTSGATYEQYF	TGTGCCAGCAGCCAGTTATCGACTAGCGGGGCTACCTACGAGCAGTACTTC
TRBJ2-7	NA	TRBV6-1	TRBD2	CASRPDGTSGTYEQYF	TGTGCCAGCAGACCCGATGGGACTAGCGGAACCTACGAGCAGTACTTC
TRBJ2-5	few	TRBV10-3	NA	CAISDPRETQYF	TGTGCCATATCCGACCCGAGGGAGACCCAGTACTTC
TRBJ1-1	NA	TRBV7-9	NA	CASSFPGTTEAFF	TGTGCCAGCAGCTTCCCCGGGACCACTGAAGCTTTCTTT
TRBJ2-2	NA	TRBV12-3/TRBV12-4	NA	CASSQTGPGELFF	TGTGCCAGCAGCCAGACAGGTCCCGGGGAGCTGTTTTTT
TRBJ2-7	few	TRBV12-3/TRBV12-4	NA	CASSLGHYIASYEQYF	TGTGCCAGCAGTTTGGGTCATTACATCGCCTCCTACGAGCAGTACTTC
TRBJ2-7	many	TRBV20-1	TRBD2	CSAALPGGNEQYF	TGCAGTGCTGCACTACCGGGGGGGAACGAGCAGTACTTC
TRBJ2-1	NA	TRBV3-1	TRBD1	CASSQASTGGMNEQFF	TGTGCCAGCAGCCAAGCGTCGACAGGGGGTATGAATGAGCAGTTCTTC
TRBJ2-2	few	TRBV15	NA	CATSREGGSTGELFF	TGTGCCACCAGCAGAGAAGGGGGTTCCACCGGGGAGCTGTTTTTT
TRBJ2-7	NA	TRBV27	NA	CASSRAYRDVGYEQYF	TGTGCCAGCAGCCGAGCTTACAGGGATGTCGGGTACGAGCAGTACTTC
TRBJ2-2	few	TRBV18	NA	CASSPRSVRGADTGELFF	TGTGCCAGCTCACCACGGTCAGTTAGGGGCGCGGACACCGGGGAGCTGTTTTTT
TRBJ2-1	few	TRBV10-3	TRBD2	CAIRGTSGSSYNEQFF	TGTGCCATCAGGGGGACTAGCGGGAGCTCCTACAATGAGCAGTTCTTC
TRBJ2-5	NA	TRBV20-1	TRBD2	CSQRPGVAGGFETQYF	TGCAGTCAACGCCCGGGGGTAGCGGGAGGCTTCGAGACCCAGTACTTC
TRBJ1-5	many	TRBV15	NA	CATSRDGDPQHF	TGTGCCACCAGCAGAGATGGGGACCCCCAGCATTTT
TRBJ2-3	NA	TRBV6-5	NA	CASSYTLYRLADTQYF	TGTGCCAGCAGTTACACCTTGTACAGACTAGCAGATACGCAGTATTTT